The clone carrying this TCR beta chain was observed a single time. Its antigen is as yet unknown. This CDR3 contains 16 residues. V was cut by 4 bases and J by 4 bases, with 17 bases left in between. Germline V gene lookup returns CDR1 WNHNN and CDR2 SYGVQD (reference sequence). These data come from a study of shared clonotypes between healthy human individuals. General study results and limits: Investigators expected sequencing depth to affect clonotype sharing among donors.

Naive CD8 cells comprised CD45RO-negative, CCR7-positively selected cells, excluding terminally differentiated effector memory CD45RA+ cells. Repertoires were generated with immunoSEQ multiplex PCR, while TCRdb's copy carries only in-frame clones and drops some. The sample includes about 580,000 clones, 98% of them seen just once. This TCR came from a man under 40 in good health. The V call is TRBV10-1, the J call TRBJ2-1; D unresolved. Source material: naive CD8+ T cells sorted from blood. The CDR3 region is CASSVSASTLYNEQFF. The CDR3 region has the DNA TGCGCCAGCAGTGTATCGGCGTCAACTTTATACAATGAGCAGTTCTTC.